Listed below are T cell receptor beta chains from one sample, sequenced in a study of tumor-infiltrating lymphocytes in primary liver carcinoma. TCRdb passed the multiplex PCR reads through MiXCR, listing each CDR3 protein once. The sample yields 300,000 to 350,000 distinct CDR3 sequences, less than 75% seen once. Sample: peripheral blood. The receptor source for this set is a man in his forties with primary liver carcinoma and hepatitis B virus infection. Each CDR3 is given with its conserved first and last residue. Fields, in order: D gene, V gene, clone size, J gene, CDR3 DNA, CDR3 protein. A D gene is named only where the DNA matches it firmly. Size is stated for part of the rows, as once, few or many counts, or as a class when the clone is expanded.

>NA|TRBV6-5|NA|TRBJ1-4
TGTGCCAGCAGTTACTCCGTCGCAGGAAGCGAAAAACTGTTTTTT
CASSYSVAGSEKLFF
>NA|TRBV11-1|NA|TRBJ2-7
TGTGCCAGTAGTCCTAGGACCTATACCCTCTACGAGCAGTACTTC
CASSPRTYTLYEQYF
>NA|TRBV11-2|NA|TRBJ2-2
TGTGCCAGTAGCTTAGAGTGCACCTCTACGGTGGAGCTGTTTTTT
CASSLECTSTVELFF
>NA|TRBV6-1|many|TRBJ2-3
TGTGCCAGCAGTGAAGAGTCAGGGTGGAGCACAGATACGCAGTATTTT
CASSEESGWSTDTQYF
>TRBD1|TRBV28|once|TRBJ2-5
TGTGCCAGCAGTCGACTTCTAGGGGGCGTAAAGACCCAGTACTTC
CASSRLLGGVKTQYF
>NA|TRBV7-2|NA|TRBJ2-7
TGTGCCAGCAGCTCGTCCTTCTACGAGCAGTACTTC
CASSSSFYEQYF
>NA|TRBV5-1|NA|TRBJ2-3
TGCGCCAGCAGCTTCCAAGACAGCCCCGCAGATACGCAGTATTTT
CASSFQDSPADTQYF
>NA|TRBV11-2|NA|TRBJ2-7
TGTGTCAGCAGCTTGGCAACAGTCTACGAGCAGTACTTC
CVSSLATVYEQYF
>NA|TRBV30|NA|TRBJ1-3
TGTGCCTGGAACGGGGACTCTGGAAACACCATATATTTT
CAWNGDSGNTIYF
>NA|TRBV7-9|NA|TRBJ2-1
TGTGCCAGCGTTAAGACGGGGGAACCCTACAATGAGCAGTTCTTC
CASVKTGEPYNEQFF
>NA|TRBV6-6|many|TRBJ2-7
TGTGCCAGCAGTTACTCCAGGGGCTCCTACGAGCAGTACTTC
CASSYSRGSYEQYF
>NA|TRBV25-1|NA|TRBJ2-7
TGTGCCAGCAGTGTCATCTACGAGCAGTACTTC
CASSVIYEQYF
>NA|TRBV6-1|many|TRBJ1-2
TGTGCCAGCACGGGGAGGGACGGTTTCTATGGCTACACCTTC
CASTGRDGFYGYTF
>NA|TRBV6-1|NA|TRBJ1-3
TGTGCCAGCAGGGAGGAGGAGGGCTCTGGAAACACCATATATTTT
CASREEEGSGNTIYF
>NA|TRBV7-9|NA|TRBJ2-1
TGTGCCAGCAGCTTAGGATATAGGATTGATGAGCAGTTCTTC
CASSLGYRIDEQFF
>NA|TRBV4-1|once|TRBJ1-1
TGCGCCAGCAACTCGATGGGCGGGGGCGCGAACACTGAAGCTTTCTTT
CASNSMGGGANTEAFF
>NA|TRBV11-2|NA|TRBJ2-7
TGTGCCAGTAGCATCGTGTCATCCTACGAACAGTGCTTC
CASSIVSSYEQCF
>NA|TRBV13|NA|TRBJ1-4
TGTGCCAGCAGCTTAGAAGAAGAAAAACTGTTCTTT
CASSLEEEKLFF
>TRBD2|TRBV6-2/TRBV6-3|NA|TRBJ2-7
TGTGCAAGCAGCAGAGGACTAGCGGGCGAGGAGTACTTC
CASSRGLAGEEYF
>TRBD1|TRBV4-1|NA|TRBJ2-5
TGCACCAGCAGTCAAGCTCCCGGGGACAGTCAAGAGACCCAGTACTTC
CTSSQAPGDSQETQYF
>TRBD2|TRBV6-6|NA|TRBJ2-1
TGTGCCAGCAGTTATACTAGCGGGAGGGATTGGGAGCAGTTCTTC
CASSYTSGRDWEQFF
>NA|TRBV29-1|many|TRBJ1-1
TGCAGCGTCTGCAGGGATAACACTGAAGCTTTCTTT
CSVCRDNTEAFF